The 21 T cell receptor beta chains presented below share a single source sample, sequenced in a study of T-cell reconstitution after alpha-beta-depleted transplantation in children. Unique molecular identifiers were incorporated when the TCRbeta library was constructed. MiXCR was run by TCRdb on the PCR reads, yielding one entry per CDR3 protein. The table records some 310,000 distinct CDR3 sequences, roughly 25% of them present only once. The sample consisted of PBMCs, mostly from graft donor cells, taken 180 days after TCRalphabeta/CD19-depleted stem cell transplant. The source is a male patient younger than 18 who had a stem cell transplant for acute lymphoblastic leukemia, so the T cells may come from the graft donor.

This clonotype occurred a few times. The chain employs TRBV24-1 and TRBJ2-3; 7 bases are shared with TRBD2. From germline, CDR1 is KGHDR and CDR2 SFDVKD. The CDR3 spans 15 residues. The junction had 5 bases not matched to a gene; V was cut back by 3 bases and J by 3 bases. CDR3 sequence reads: CATSDPTSVTDTQYF. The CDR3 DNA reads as TGTGCCACCAGTGATCCAACTAGCGTGACAGATACGCAGTATTTT.

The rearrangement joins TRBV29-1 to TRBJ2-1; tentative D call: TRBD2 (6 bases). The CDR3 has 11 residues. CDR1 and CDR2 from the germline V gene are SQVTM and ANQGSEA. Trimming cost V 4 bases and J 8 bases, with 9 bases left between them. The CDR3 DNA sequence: TGCAGCGTTGCGGGACTCCATGAGCAGTTCTTC. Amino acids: CSVAGLHEQFF.

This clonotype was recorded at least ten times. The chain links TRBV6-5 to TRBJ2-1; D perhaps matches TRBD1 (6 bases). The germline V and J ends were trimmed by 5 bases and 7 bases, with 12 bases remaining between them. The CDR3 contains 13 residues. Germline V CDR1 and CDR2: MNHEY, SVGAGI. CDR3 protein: CASSTDRRNEQFF. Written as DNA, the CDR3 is TGTGCCAGCAGTACCGACAGGAGAAATGAGCAGTTCTTC.

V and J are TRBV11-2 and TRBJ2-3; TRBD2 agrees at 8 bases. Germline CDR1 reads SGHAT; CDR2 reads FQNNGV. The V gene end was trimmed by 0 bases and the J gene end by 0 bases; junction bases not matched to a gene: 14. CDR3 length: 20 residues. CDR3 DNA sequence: TGTGCCAGCAGCTTAGATGATATGGTAGCGGGGCGCCCTAGCACAGATACGCAGTATTTT. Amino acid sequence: CASSLDDMVAGRPSTDTQYF.

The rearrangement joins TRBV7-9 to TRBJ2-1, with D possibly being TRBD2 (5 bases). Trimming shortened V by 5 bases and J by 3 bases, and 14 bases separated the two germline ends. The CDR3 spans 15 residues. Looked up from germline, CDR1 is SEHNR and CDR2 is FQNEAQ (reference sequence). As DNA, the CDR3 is TGTGCCAGCAGCCGAATCCTAGCAGGCTACAATGAGCAGTTCTTC. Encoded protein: CASSRILAGYNEQFF.

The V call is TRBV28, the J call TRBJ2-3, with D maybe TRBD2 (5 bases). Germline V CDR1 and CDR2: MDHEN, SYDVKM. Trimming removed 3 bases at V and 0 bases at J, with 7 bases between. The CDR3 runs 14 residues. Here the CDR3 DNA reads TGTGCCAGCAGTTTCCCGGGGAGCACAGATACGCAGTATTTT. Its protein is CASSFPGSTDTQYF.

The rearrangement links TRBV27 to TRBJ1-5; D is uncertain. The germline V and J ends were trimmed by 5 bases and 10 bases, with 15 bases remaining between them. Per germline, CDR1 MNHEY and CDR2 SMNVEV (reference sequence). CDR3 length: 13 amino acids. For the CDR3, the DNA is TGTGCCAGCAGTCTAGCCGGCCCTAATCCCCAGCATTTT. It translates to CASSLAGPNPQHF.

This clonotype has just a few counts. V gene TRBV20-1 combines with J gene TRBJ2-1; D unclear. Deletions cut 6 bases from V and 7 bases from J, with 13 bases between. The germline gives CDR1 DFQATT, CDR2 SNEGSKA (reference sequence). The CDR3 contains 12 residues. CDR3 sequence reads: CSARAAGNEQFF. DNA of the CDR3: TGCAGTGCCCGGGCGGCTGGGAATGAGCAGTTCTTC.

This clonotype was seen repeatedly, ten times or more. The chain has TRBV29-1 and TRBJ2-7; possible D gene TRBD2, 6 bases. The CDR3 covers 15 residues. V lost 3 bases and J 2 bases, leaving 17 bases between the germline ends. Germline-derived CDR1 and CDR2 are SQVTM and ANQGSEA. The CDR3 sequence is CSVESVVAATYEQYF. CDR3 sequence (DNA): TGCAGCGTTGAGTCGGTGGTAGCGGCGACCTACGAGCAGTACTTC.

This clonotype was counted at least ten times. The CDR3 here is CASSSDRGRKNIQYF. Here the CDR3 DNA reads TGTGCCAGCAGTTCAGACAGGGGGAGAAAAAACATTCAGTACTTC. This sequence joins TRBV12-3 or TRBV12-4 and TRBJ2-4; TRBD1 matches at 9 bases. The CDR3 is 15 amino acids. Unmatched junction bases numbered 5, after V lost 4 bases and J lost 4 bases.

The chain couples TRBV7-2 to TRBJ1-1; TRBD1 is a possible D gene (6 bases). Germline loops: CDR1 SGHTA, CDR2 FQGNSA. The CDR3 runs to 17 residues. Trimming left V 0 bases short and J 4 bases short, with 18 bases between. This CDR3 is CASSLALQGALSTEAFF. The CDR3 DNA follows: TGTGCCAGCAGCTTAGCCCTACAGGGCGCCTTGAGCACTGAAGCTTTCTTT.

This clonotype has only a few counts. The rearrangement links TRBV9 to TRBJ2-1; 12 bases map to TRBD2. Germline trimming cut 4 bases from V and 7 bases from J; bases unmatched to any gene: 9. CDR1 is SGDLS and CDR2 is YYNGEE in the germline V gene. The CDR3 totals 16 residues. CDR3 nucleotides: TGTGCCAGCAGCTACTCGGGACTAGCGGGTATTAATGAGCAGTTCTTC. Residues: CASSYSGLAGINEQFF.

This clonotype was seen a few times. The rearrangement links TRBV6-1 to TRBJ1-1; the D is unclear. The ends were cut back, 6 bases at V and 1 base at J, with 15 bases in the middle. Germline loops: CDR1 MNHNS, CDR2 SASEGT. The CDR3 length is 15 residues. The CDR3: CASRASGGQNTEAFF. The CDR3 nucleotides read TGTGCCAGCAGGGCCTCGGGAGGGCAGAACACTGAAGCTTTCTTT.

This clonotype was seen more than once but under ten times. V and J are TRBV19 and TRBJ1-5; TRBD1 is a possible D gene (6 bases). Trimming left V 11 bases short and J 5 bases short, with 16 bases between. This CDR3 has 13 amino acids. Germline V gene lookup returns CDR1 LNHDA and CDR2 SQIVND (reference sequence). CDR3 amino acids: CAVNQGKYQPQHF. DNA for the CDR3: TGTGCCGTTAATCAGGGGAAATATCAGCCCCAGCATTTT.

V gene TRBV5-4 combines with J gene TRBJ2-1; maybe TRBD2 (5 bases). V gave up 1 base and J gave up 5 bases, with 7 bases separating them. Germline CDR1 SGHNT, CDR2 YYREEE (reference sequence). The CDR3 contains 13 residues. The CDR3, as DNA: TGTGCCAGCAGCTTGCCCGGGAACAATGAGCAGTTCTTC. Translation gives CASSLPGNNEQFF.

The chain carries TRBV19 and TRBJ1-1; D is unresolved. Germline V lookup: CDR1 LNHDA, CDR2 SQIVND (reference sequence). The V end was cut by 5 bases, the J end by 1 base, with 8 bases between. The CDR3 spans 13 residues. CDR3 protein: CASSWQTNTEAFF. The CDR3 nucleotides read TGTGCCAGTAGTTGGCAGACGAACACTGAAGCTTTCTTT.

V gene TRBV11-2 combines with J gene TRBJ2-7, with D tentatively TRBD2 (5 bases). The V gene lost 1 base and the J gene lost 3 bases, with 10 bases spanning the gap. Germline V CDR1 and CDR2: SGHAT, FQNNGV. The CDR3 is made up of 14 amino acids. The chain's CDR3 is CASSLGADGYEQYF. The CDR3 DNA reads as TGTGCCAGCAGCTTAGGAGCGGACGGCTACGAGCAGTACTTC.

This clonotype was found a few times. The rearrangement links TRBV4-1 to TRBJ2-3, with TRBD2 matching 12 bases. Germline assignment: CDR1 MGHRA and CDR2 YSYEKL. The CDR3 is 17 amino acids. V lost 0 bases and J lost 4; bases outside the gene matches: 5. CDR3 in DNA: TGCGCCAGCAGCCAAGATGCCCTAGCGGGAGGGCCAGATACGCAGTATTTT. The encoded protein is CASSQDALAGGPDTQYF.

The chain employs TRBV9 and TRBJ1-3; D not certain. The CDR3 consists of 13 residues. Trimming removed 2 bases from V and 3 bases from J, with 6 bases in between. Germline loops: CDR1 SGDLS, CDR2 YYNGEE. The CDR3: CASSVSFGNTIYF. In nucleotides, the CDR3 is TGTGCCAGCAGCGTCTCCTTTGGAAACACCATATATTTT.

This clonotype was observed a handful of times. The DNA of the CDR3 is TGTGCCAGCAGCGCCCCCCACGACGGTCGGGAAAAACTGTTTTTT. This gives the protein CASSAPHDGREKLFF. This chain connects TRBV9 to TRBJ1-4; unclear D gene. The V and J ends lost 3 bases and 8 bases respectively, with 17 bases between them. CDR3 length equals 15 residues. Looked up from germline, CDR1 is SGDLS and CDR2 is YYNGEE.

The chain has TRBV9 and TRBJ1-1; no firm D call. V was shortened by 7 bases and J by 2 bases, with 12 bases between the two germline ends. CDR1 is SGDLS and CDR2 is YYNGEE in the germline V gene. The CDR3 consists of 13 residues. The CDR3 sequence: CASSVGRNTEAFF. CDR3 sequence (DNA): TGTGCCAGCTCAGTCGGACGTAACACTGAAGCTTTCTTT.